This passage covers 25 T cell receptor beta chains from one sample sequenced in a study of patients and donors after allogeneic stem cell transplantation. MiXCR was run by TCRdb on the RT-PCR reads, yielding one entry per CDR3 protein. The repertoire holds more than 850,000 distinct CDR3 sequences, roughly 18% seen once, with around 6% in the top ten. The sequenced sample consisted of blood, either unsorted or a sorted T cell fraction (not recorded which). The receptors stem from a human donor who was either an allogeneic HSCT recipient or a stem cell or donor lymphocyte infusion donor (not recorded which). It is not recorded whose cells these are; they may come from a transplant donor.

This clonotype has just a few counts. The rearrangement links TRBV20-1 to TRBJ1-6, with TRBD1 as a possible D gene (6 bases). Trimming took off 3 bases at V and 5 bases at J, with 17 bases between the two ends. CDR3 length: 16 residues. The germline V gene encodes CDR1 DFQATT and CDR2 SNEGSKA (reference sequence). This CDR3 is CSASRSSRGDNSPLHF. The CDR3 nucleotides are TGCAGTGCTAGTAGATCAAGCAGGGGAGATAATTCACCCCTCCACTTT.

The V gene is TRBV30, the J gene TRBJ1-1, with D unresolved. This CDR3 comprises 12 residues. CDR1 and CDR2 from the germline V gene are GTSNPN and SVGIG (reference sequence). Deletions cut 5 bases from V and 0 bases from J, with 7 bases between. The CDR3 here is CAWARMNTEAFF. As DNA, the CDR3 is TGTGCCTGGGCACGGATGAACACTGAAGCTTTCTTT.

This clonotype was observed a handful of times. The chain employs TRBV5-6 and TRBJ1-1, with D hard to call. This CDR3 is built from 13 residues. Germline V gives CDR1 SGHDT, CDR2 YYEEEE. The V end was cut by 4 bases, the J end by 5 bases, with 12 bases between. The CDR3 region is CASSRRPGTEAFF. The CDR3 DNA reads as TGTGCCAGCAGCCGGAGGCCGGGAACTGAAGCTTTCTTT.

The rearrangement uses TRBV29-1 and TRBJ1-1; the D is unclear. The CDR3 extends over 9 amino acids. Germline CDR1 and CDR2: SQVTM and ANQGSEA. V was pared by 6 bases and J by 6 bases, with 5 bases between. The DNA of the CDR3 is TGCAGCGTCTTGGCTGAAGCTTTCTTT. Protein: CSVLAEAFF.

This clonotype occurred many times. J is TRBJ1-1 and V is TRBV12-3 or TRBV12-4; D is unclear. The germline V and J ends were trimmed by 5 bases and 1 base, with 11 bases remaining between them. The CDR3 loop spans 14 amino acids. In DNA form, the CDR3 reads TGTGCCAGCAGTCCCTCCCCATCGAACACTGAAGCTTTCTTT. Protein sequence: CASSPSPSNTEAFF.

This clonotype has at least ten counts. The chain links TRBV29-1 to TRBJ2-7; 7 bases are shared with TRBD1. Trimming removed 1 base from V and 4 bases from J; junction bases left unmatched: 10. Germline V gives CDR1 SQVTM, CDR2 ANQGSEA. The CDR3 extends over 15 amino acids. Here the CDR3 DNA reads TGCAGCGTTGAAGTAGTGGACAGGTCTCGATACGAGCAGTACTTC. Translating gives CSVEVVDRSRYEQYF.

CDR3 protein: CASSQGMGRGSEKLFF. The CDR3 nucleotides are TGCGCCAGCAGCCAAGGGATGGGCCGGGGGAGTGAAAAACTGTTTTTT. The V gene is TRBV4-3, the J gene TRBJ1-4; TRBD1 might be the D (5 bases). CDR1 is LGHNA and CDR2 is YSLEER in the germline V gene. Trimming removed 1 base at V and 7 bases at J, with 16 bases between. This CDR3 has 16 residues.

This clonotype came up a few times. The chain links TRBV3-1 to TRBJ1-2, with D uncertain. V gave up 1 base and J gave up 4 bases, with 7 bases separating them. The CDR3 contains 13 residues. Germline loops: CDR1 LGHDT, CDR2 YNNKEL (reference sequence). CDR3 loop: CASSQGAVYGYTF. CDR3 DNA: TGTGCCAGCAGCCAAGGCGCGGTCTATGGCTACACCTTC. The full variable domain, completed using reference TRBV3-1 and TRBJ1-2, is DTAVSQTPKYLVTQMGNDKSIKCEQNLGHDTMYWYKQDSKKFLKIMFSYNNKELIINETVPNRFSPKSPDKAHLNLHINSLELGDSAVYFCASSQGAVYGYTFGSGTRLTVV.

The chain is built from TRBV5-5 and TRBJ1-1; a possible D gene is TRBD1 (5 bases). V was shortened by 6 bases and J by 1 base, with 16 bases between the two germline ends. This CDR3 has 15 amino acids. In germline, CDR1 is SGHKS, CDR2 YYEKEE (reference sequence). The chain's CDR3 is CASIRGEVRNTEAFF. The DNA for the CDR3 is TGTGCCAGCATCCGGGGGGAGGTAAGGAACACTGAAGCTTTCTTT.

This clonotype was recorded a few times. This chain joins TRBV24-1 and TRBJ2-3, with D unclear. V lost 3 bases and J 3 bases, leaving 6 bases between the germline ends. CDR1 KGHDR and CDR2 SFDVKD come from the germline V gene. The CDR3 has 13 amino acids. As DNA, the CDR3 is TGTGCCACCAGTGATGGGAATACAGATACGCAGTATTTT. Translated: CATSDGNTDTQYF.

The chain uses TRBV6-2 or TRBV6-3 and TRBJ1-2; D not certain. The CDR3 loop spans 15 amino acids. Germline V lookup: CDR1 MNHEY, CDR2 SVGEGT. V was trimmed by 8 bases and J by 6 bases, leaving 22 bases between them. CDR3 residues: CASLNASLKKNGYTF. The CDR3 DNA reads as TGTGCCAGCCTCAACGCATCTCTAAAAAAAAATGGCTACACCTTC.

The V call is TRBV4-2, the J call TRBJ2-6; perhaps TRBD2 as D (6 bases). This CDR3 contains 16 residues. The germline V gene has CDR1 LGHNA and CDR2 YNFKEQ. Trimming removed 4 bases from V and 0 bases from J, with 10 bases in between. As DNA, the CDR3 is TGTGCCAGCAGCCCTTCGGGGGACTCTGGGGCCAACGTCCTGACTTTC. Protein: CASSPSGDSGANVLTF.

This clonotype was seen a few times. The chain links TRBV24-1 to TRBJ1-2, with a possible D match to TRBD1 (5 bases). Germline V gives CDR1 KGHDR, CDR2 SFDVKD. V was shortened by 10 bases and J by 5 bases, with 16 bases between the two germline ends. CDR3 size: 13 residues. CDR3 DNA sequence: TGTGCCACGAGCGGGGCAGGGACGTATGGCTACACCTTC. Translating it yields CATSGAGTYGYTF.

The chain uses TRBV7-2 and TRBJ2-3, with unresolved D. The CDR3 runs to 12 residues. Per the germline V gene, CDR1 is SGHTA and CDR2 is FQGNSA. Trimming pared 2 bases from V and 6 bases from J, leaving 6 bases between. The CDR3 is CASSLSWDTQYF. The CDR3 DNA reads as TGTGCCAGCAGCTTAAGTTGGGATACGCAGTATTTT.

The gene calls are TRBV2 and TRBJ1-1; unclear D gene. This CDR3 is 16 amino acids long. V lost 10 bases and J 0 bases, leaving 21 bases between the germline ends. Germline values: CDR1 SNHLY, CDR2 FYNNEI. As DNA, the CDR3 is TGTGCCACCACTGGCGCGACGGAAAGAATGAACACTGAAGCTTTCTTT. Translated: CATTGATERMNTEAFF.

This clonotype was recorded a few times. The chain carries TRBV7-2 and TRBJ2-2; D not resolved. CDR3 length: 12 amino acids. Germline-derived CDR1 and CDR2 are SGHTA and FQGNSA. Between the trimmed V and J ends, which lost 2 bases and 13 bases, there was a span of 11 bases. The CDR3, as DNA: TGTGCCAGCAGCTTATACCCAGATGTGCTGTTTTTT. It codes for CASSLYPDVLFF.

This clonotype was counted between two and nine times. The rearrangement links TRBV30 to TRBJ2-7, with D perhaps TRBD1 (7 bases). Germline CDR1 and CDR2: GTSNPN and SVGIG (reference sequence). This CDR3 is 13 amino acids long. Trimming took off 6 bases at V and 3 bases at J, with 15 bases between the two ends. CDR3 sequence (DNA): TGTGCCTGTAATGACAGGGAGGACTACGAGCAGTACTTC. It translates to CACNDREDYEQYF.

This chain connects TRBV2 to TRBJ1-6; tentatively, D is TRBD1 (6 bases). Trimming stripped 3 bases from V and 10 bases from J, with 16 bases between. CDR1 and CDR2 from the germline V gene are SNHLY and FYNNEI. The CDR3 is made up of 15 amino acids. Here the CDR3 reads CASSDSGADRSPLHF. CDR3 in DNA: TGTGCCAGCAGTGACTCGGGGGCAGATCGGTCACCCCTCCACTTT.

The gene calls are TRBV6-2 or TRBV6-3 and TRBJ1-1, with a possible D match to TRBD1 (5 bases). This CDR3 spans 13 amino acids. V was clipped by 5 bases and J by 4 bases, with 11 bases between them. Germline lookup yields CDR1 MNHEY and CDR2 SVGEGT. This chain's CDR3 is CASSIRDATEAFF. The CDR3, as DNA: TGTGCCAGCAGTATCCGGGACGCCACTGAAGCTTTCTTT.

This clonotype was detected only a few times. CDR3 in amino acids: CAISEREPSRGYTF. The CDR3 coding sequence is TGTGCCATCAGTGAGCGGGAGCCGAGTAGGGGCTACACCTTC. The chain links TRBV10-3 to TRBJ1-2; D remains unclear. Germline lookup yields CDR1 ENHRY and CDR2 SYGVKD. V was shortened by 2 bases and J by 8 bases, with 15 bases between the two germline ends. CDR3 length equals 14 residues.

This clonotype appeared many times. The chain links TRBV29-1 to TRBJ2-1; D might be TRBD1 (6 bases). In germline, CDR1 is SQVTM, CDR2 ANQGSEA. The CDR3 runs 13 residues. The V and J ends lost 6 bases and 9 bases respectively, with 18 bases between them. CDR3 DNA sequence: TGCAGCGTAGGTACCAGGGGCGGCAGTGAGCAGTTCTTC. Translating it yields CSVGTRGGSEQFF.

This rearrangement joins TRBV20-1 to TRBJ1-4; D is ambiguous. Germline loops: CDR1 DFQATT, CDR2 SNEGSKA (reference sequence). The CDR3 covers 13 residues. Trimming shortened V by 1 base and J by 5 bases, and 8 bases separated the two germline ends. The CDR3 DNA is TGCAGTGCTAGAGTGTTAGGGAATGAAAAACTGTTTTTT. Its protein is CSARVLGNEKLFF.

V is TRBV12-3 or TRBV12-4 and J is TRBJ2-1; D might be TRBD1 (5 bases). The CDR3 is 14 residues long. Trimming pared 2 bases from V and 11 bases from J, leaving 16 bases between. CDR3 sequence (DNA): TGTGCCAGCAGTTTATCGCGGTGGGGCGATAAGCAGTTCTTC. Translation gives CASSLSRWGDKQFF.

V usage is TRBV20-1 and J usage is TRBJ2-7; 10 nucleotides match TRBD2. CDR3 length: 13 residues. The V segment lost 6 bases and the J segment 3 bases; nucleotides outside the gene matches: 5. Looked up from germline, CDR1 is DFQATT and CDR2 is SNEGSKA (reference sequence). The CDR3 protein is CSATGTSDYEQYF. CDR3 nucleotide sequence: TGCAGTGCAACCGGGACTAGCGACTACGAGCAGTACTTC.

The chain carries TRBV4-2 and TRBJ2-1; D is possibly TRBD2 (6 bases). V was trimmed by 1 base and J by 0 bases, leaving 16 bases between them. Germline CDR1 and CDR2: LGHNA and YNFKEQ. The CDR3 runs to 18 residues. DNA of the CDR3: TGTGCCAGCAGCCAAGGGGACCGGGGGTCGCCCTCCTACAATGAGCAGTTCTTC. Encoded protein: CASSQGDRGSPSYNEQFF.